The rows below give T cell receptor beta chains drawn from one sample of a study of T cells of healthy individuals. TCRdb analysed the 5' RACE reads with MiXCR anew, one entry per CDR3 protein. This repertoire shows roughly 76,000 distinct CDR3 sequences, 4% to 5.5% found once; its top ten account for roughly 7.1%. The receptors derive from a female donor in good health. The CDR3 runs from the conserved cysteine through the conserved F or W. Fields, in order: clone size, V gene, D gene, J gene, CDR3 protein, CDR3 DNA. D genes are given only for firm matches. Only some rows state a clone size, as once, few, many or a class for expanded clones.

>-|TRBV7-9|-|TRBJ2-3
CASSLSGGSSTDTQYF
TGTGCCAGCAGCTTAAGCGGCGGCTCTAGCACAGATACGCAGTATTTT
>-|TRBV18|-|TRBJ1-1
CASSLRAGNPEAFF
TGTGCCAGCTCACTTCGGGCAGGGAATCCTGAAGCTTTCTTT
>-|TRBV4-1|-|TRBJ2-1
CASSQDSAGAGNEQFF
TGCGCCAGCAGCCAAGATTCCGCAGGGGCAGGCAATGAGCAGTTCTTC
>many|TRBV5-1|-|TRBJ1-1
CASSPDLNTEAFF
TGCGCCAGCAGCCCGGATCTGAACACTGAAGCTTTCTTT
>many|TRBV24-1|TRBD2|TRBJ2-5
CATSEARTSGSYQETQYF
TGTGCCACCAGTGAAGCCCGTACTAGCGGGAGTTACCAAGAGACCCAGTACTTC
>many|TRBV20-1|TRBD2|TRBJ2-1
CSASLGTSLYNEQFF
TGCAGTGCTAGTCTAGGGACTAGCCTTTACAATGAGCAGTTCTTC
>-|TRBV5-5|TRBD2|TRBJ2-7
CASSLDLMGLPIGDSYEQYF
TGTGCCAGCAGCTTGGACTTGATGGGACTACCGATAGGGGACTCCTACGAGCAGTACTTC
>-|TRBV4-2|TRBD1|TRBJ1-3
CASSQERDRVNIGNTIYF
TGTGCCAGCAGCCAAGAGAGGGACAGGGTAAATATTGGAAACACCATATATTTT
>few|TRBV28|TRBD2|TRBJ2-7
CASSLAGGPIYEQYF
TGTGCCAGCAGTCTAGCGGGAGGCCCTATCTACGAGCAGTACTTC
>many|TRBV6-5|TRBD2|TRBJ2-2
CASSYWAGESGELFF
TGTGCCAGCAGTTACTGGGCGGGGGAGAGCGGGGAGCTGTTTTTT
>few|TRBV9|-|TRBJ2-3
CASSVDPTDTQYF
TGTGCCAGCAGCGTAGACCCAACAGATACGCAGTATTTT
>many|TRBV29-1|-|TRBJ1-4
CSVSYGILNEKLFF
TGCAGTGTATCTTACGGGATCTTAAATGAAAAACTGTTTTTT
>few|TRBV7-8|TRBD2|TRBJ2-7
CASSLNRDYSYEQYF
TGTGCCAGCAGCTTAAACCGGGACTACTCCTACGAGCAGTACTTC
>many|TRBV7-7|-|TRBJ2-3
CASSLQRSDTQYF
TGTGCTAGCAGCTTGCAACGGTCAGATACGCAGTATTTT
>many|TRBV12-2|-|TRBJ1-2
CASRPFRQRQFYGYTF
TGTGCAAGTCGCCCCTTTAGGCAGCGACAATTTTATGGCTACACCTTC
>few|TRBV24-1|-|TRBJ1-1
CATTRVGGRGTEAFF
TGTGCCACTACAAGGGTTGGGGGAAGGGGAACTGAAGCTTTCTTT
>many|TRBV9|TRBD2|TRBJ2-1
CASSVGGRADNEQFF
TGTGCCAGCAGCGTAGGCGGGAGGGCGGACAATGAGCAGTTCTTC
>many|TRBV5-1|-|TRBJ2-7
CASSLGVALSREQYF
TGCGCCAGCAGCTTGGGGGTAGCGTTATCTCGGGAGCAGTACTTC
>-|TRBV29-1|-|TRBJ1-1
CSVETETEAFF
TGCAGCGTTGAAACCGAGACTGAAGCTTTCTTT
>few|TRBV5-1|-|TRBJ1-1
CASTRFVGDTEAFF
TGCGCCAGCACTCGGTTCGTTGGGGACACTGAAGCTTTCTTT
>-|TRBV4-2|TRBD1|TRBJ1-2
CASSQPGQANYGYTF
TGTGCCAGCAGCCAACCAGGACAGGCGAACTATGGCTACACCTTC
>many|TRBV28|-|TRBJ1-4
CASSPSRYRAGEKLFF
TGTGCCAGCAGTCCCAGCCGGTACAGGGCCGGTGAAAAACTGTTTTTT
>many|TRBV29-1|-|TRBJ2-1
CSVEEVEGVTLIRSSYNEQFF
TGCAGCGTTGAAGAGGTCGAAGGGGTAACACTAATCCGGAGCTCCTACAATGAGCAGTTCTTC
>many|TRBV6-2/TRBV6-3|TRBD1|TRBJ1-5
CASTPGGSNQPQHF
TGTGCCAGCACTCCAGGGGGGAGCAATCAGCCCCAGCATTTT
>-|TRBV12-3/TRBV12-4|TRBD1|TRBJ1-2
CASTPGTGYGYTF
TGTGCCAGCACCCCGGGGACAGGGTATGGCTACACCTTC
>few|TRBV12-3/TRBV12-4|TRBD1|TRBJ2-3
CASSGVTGMDTQYF
TGTGCCAGCAGCGGCGTGACAGGGATGGATACGCAGTATTTT
>-|TRBV4-3|TRBD1|TRBJ1-5
CASSRGTGSYQPQHF
TGCGCCAGCAGCCGCGGGACAGGGTCGTATCAGCCCCAGCATTTT
>-|TRBV5-5|-|TRBJ1-2
CASSFEGRDTYGYTF
TGTGCCAGCAGCTTTGAGGGGCGGGACACCTATGGCTACACCTTC
>few|TRBV29-1|-|TRBJ1-1
CSVDQGKAFF
TGCAGCGTTGACCAGGGTAAAGCTTTCTTT
>many|TRBV7-8|TRBD1|TRBJ1-1
CASSLFPGQSMNTEAFF
TGTGCCAGCAGCTTATTTCCGGGACAGAGCATGAACACTGAAGCTTTCTTT
>few|TRBV18|TRBD2|TRBJ2-1
CASSLRLAGVGNEQFF
TGTGCCAGCTCACTACGATTGGCGGGAGTAGGGAATGAGCAGTTCTTC
>-|TRBV30|-|TRBJ1-2
CAWSEQGSARGYTF
TGTGCCTGGAGTGAGCAGGGGTCAGCGCGGGGCTACACCTTC
>many|TRBV6-1|-|TRBJ2-7
CASQKRTHSSYEQYF
TGTGCCAGCCAGAAACGGACACACTCCTCCTACGAGCAGTACTTC
>many|TRBV12-3/TRBV12-4|-|TRBJ1-5
CASSLLGVSQPQHF
TGTGCCAGCAGTCTGTTAGGTGTGTCTCAGCCCCAGCATTTT
>many|TRBV28|-|TRBJ1-3
CASSFRANSGNTIYF
TGTGCCAGCAGTTTCCGGGCTAACTCTGGAAACACCATATATTTT
>-|TRBV4-2|-|TRBJ2-5
CASSQEGGAGQETQYF
TGTGCCAGCAGCCAAGAAGGGGGAGCGGGCCAAGAGACCCAGTACTTC
>few|TRBV29-1|-|TRBJ1-1
CSVEVSLERTEAFF
TGCAGCGTTGAAGTAAGTTTAGAACGCACTGAAGCTTTCTTT
>few|TRBV27|-|TRBJ2-2
CASSPFTGTGELFF
TGTGCCAGCAGTCCCTTCACAGGGACCGGGGAGCTGTTTTTT
>many|TRBV21-1|-|TRBJ1-3
CASNPRRETSSGNTIYF
TGTGCCAGCAACCCCCGACGGGAAACGAGCTCTGGAAACACCATATATTTT
>-|TRBV6-2/TRBV6-3|TRBD2|TRBJ2-1
CASSYLLAGGNEQFF
TGTGCCAGCAGTTACTTACTAGCGGGAGGAAATGAGCAGTTCTTC
>many|TRBV30|TRBD2|TRBJ2-1
CAWSSGLAGGNEQFF
TGTGCCTGGAGCTCCGGACTAGCGGGAGGTAATGAGCAGTTCTTC
>many|TRBV18|-|TRBJ2-7
CASSPPVSYEQYF
TGTGCCAGCTCACCACCGGTAAGCTACGAGCAGTACTTC
>many|TRBV4-3|TRBD2|TRBJ2-7
CASSQEWTSGRLYEQYF
TGCGCCAGCAGCCAAGAGTGGACTAGCGGGAGATTATACGAGCAGTACTTC
>-|TRBV20-1|-|TRBJ2-7
CSASPRSTYEQYF
TGCAGTGCTTCACCGAGGAGCACTTACGAGCAGTACTTC
>-|TRBV12-3/TRBV12-4|-|TRBJ1-3
CASSARIGLSGNTIYF
TGTGCCAGCAGTGCTCGAATCGGGCTCTCTGGAAACACCATATATTTT
>-|TRBV14|TRBD1|TRBJ2-1
CASSQRGQGYYNEQFF
TGTGCCAGCAGCCAGAGGGGACAGGGCTACTACAATGAGCAGTTCTTC